Below, 2 T cell receptor beta chains from the same sample are listed, as sequenced in a study of cytotoxic CD8 clonotypes in ibrutinib-treated CLL. Method: immunoSEQ multiplex PCR; TCRdb's copy keeps in-frame clones and lacks some. The table records 150,000 or so clones, around three quarters of them present only once. The sequences come from PBMCs, collected after 12 months of ibrutinib treatment. The receptors stem from a human donor with chronic lymphocytic leukemia.

The V call is TRBV18, the J call TRBJ2-7; D remains unclear. The CDR3 is 12 residues long. The V and J ends lost 3 bases and 3 bases respectively, with 6 bases between them. Germline values: CDR1 KGHSH, CDR2 LQKENI. The CDR3 loop is CASSPIDYEQYF. The CDR3 DNA reads as TGTGCCAGCTCACCCATAGACTACGAGCAGTACTTC.

The chain is built from TRBV5-1 and TRBJ2-7, with TRBD1 matching over 11 bases. Unmatched junction bases numbered 12, after V lost 2 bases and J lost 2 bases. The CDR3 has 18 amino acids. CDR1 and CDR2 from the germline V gene are SGHRS and YFSETQ. The CDR3 nucleotides read TGCGCCAGCAGCTTAAATTTTGGGGACAGGGGGTTCGCCTACGAGCAGTACTTC. Translation gives CASSLNFGDRGFAYEQYF.